Listed here is a single T cell receptor beta chain. Its antigen target is currently unknown. Compared with germline, one end of the junction differs, possibly owing to a read error. The germline V gene (reference sequence) provides CDR1 MNHEY and CDR2 SMNVEV. The CDR3 runs 9 amino acids, cysteine and phenylalanine included. Kept here is only the CDR3 DNA, which spans 27 bases and is read in frame from base 1. The immunoSEQ Assay was used to sequence TCRbeta CDR3 regions. After extraction, genomic DNA underwent amplification by bias-controlled multiplex PCR, followed by high-throughput sequencing. On the study's bioinformatics: Collapsing and filtering of sequences were performed to quantify the absolute abundance of each unique TCRbeta CDR3 region. T cell fraction was estimated by normalization of TCRbeta template counts to usable DNA, with usable DNA being measured through amplification of reference genes present in all nucleated cells. Repertoire TCRs were annotated as SARS-CoV-2-specific by exact matching of V gene, CDR3 amino acid sequence and J gene to a known reactive TCR set. The reference SARS-CoV-2 TCR set came from MIRA and was filtered for enrichment in COVID-19-positive ImmuneCODE repertoires, removing public or cross-reactive TCRs. Using the MIRA antigens, annotated TCRs were further analysed by specific ORF or by position within an ORF. Depth was the summed frequency of annotated unique rearrangements, while breadth was defined as annotated unique rearrangements over total unique productive rearrangements. Two-sided Wilcoxon rank-sum tests were used to compare TCR breadth between groups. The table was pulled from immuneACCESS by TCRdb, which kept in-frame rearrangements only. Such tables lose some clones; where checked, under half of the loss comes from unresolved V genes, and the rest has no known cause. That table is the source of V, J and clone size, and D and trimming were worked out from the DNA. The sample table records hundreds of thousands of clones; about 88% of these occur just once. The ten most abundant clones make up about 2.5% of the sample.

This record belongs to a study of Ad26.COV2.S vaccination and SARS-CoV-2 variants (dated by TCRdb to 2020 to 2023). With respect to the entire study: Vaccine-arm donors were drawn from COV1001, a multicentre, randomized, double-blind, placebo-controlled phase I-IIa trial of Ad26.COV2.S in healthy adults. Ad26.COV2.S was administered intramuscularly at 5 x 10^10 or 1 x 10^11 viral particles, either as a single shot or as two shots given 56 days apart. TCRbeta repertoire sequencing was used to assess the specificity and breadth of SARS-CoV-2-reactive T cell receptors after Ad26.COV2.S vaccination. The TCR-sequenced set comprised about 30 samples: around 20 Ad26.COV2.S vaccine recipients, 5 placebo recipients and 8 SARS-CoV-2 convalescent individuals. Trial participants were randomized into five groups of five, in which low-dose or high-dose Ad26.COV2.S was given once or twice, or placebo was given on both occasions. Investigators did not know the trial group allocation while performing experiments and assessing outcomes.

The sample's treatment or condition label is to be understood as: roughly 18 received Ad26.COV2.S at low or high dose, single or two shots; about 5 received placebo; per-sample allocation not given. Repertoires of vaccine and placebo recipients were sequenced from samples taken on day 63 after the first injection. Between 29 July and 7 August 2020, Cohort 1b enrolled some 25 adults aged 18-55 years at one site in Boston, USA. Ad26.COV2.S was a replication-incompetent adenovirus type 26 vector expressing a prefusion-stabilized SARS-CoV-2 spike protein from the original Wuhan strain. General findings and caveats noted by the study authors: Non-spike TCR breadth was comparable between vaccine and placebo recipients, consistent with the vaccine containing only spike. Spike-specific TCR breadth was higher in Ad26.COV2.S recipients than in placebo recipients (P = 0.0014). According to the authors, total T cell responses may have been underestimated by the TCR breadth and depth analyses. The study was not powered for comparison of responses between vaccine doses or regimens. After vaccination, substantial breadth of spike-specific CD8+ and CD4+ T cell responses was reported.

The TCR comes from a person between 18 and 65 years old who received the Ad26.COV2.S COVID-19 vaccine or a placebo. The material sequenced was peripheral blood, taken in a trial of Ad26.COV2.S vaccine versus placebo. In this chain, TRBV27 is recombined with TRBJ2-3; D gene: possibly TRBD1, on 5 matching bases. The CDR3: CAAPGPFLF. The sequence in DNA is TGTGCCGCCCCAGGGCCATTCCTTTTC.